A selection of T cell receptor beta chains follows, all from one sample in a study of molecular identifiers for immune sequencing clone quantification. TCRdb reanalysed the PCR reads using MiXCR and keeps one entry per CDR3 protein. In the table there are some 100,000 distinct CDR3 sequences, 36% of which are singletons. The sequenced sample consisted of naive CD8+ T cells from blood, with Jurkat cell RNA spiked in. The receptors shown here come from a human donor in good health. Some libraries in this study had Jurkat cell RNA spiked in. The CDR3 runs from the conserved cysteine through the conserved F or W. The order of the fields is clone size, D gene, J gene, V gene, CDR3 DNA, CDR3 protein. The D gene is left open where the match is weak. Expanded clones are given a class, and other clones once, few, many or no size at all.

>once|-|TRBJ2-1|TRBV9
TGTGCCAGCAGCGTGGGACACAATGAGCAGTTCTTC
CASSVGHNEQFF
>-|-|TRBJ2-1|TRBV19
TGTGCCAGTAGTATAACGCCGGGTGAGCAGTTCTTC
CASSITPGEQFF
>many|TRBD2|TRBJ2-6|TRBV7-6
TGTGCCAGCAGCTTATCCGGACTGCCTAGCGGGAGCTCTGGGGCCAACGTCCTGACTTTC
CASSLSGLPSGSSGANVLTF
>many|-|TRBJ2-7|TRBV28
TGTGCCAGCAGTACCGACGAGCAGTACTTC
CASSTDEQYF
>-|-|TRBJ1-5|TRBV11-2
TGTGCCAGGGAGACGGATAGCAATCAGCCCCAGCATTTT
CARETDSNQPQHF
>many|-|TRBJ1-5|TRBV6-2/TRBV6-3
TGTGCCAGCAGTTACCTAGTAAGACAGCCCCAGCATTTT
CASSYLVRQPQHF
>-|-|TRBJ1-5|TRBV28
TGTGCCAGCAGTTCTCTAGGGTCAGGGTACTGGTCCCAGCATTTT
CASSSLGSGYWSQHF
>-|-|TRBJ2-7|TRBV27
TGTGCCAGCAGTTTAGGGGGTGCGGGCGAGCAGTACTTC
CASSLGGAGEQYF
>-|TRBD1|TRBJ1-5|TRBV9
TGTGCCAGCAGCGTAGTGACAGGGTTGGTTTGGGGCAATCAGCCCCAGCATTTT
CASSVVTGLVWGNQPQHF
>many|-|TRBJ2-1|TRBV20-1
TGCAGTGCTAGCCCCCTGTCAGGGCCAACTACTTGGGATGAGCAGTTCTTC
CSASPLSGPTTWDEQFF
>few|-|TRBJ2-7|TRBV7-9
TGTGCCAGCAGGTCGATTGACGAGCAGTACTTC
CASRSIDEQYF
>-|TRBD2|TRBJ2-7|TRBV4-3
TGCGCCAGCAGCCAAGCAACTAGCGGGGGCGACGAGCAGAACTTC
CASSQATSGGDEQNF
>many|TRBD1|TRBJ2-2|TRBV7-6
TGTGCCAGCAGCTTAGGGACAGGGTTGACCGGGGAGCTGTTTTTT
CASSLGTGLTGELFF
>few|-|TRBJ2-3|TRBV7-9
TGTGCCAGCAGCTTAGATTTGGGATTCGGGGTCGCAGATACGCAGTATTTT
CASSLDLGFGVADTQYF
>-|TRBD2|TRBJ2-3|TRBV20-1
TGCAGAGCCAGAGGACGGAGACTAGCGGAACCTTCTAGCACAGATACGCAGTATTTT
CRARGRRLAEPSSTDTQYF
>-|TRBD2|TRBJ2-7|TRBV4-3
TGCGCCAGCAGCCCAATGACTAGCGGGTACGAGCAGTACTTC
CASSPMTSGYEQYF
>few|TRBD2|TRBJ2-1|TRBV5-6
TGTGCCAGCAGCCCAGCGGGAGTCATCTACAATGAGCAGTTCTTC
CASSPAGVIYNEQFF
>few|TRBD2|TRBJ2-5|TRBV28
TGTGCCAGCAGTTGGACTAGCGGGACCCAGTACTTC
CASSWTSGTQYF
>-|TRBD2|TRBJ2-3|TRBV27
TGTGCCAGCACCCTAGCGGGAGTAATCCCAGATACGCAGTATTTT
CASTLAGVIPDTQYF
>many|TRBD1|TRBJ1-5|TRBV7-8
TGTGCCAGCAGCTCGACAGGGTTGGGTCAGCCCCAGCATTTT
CASSSTGLGQPQHF
>many|TRBD1|TRBJ1-5|TRBV27
TGTGCCAGCAGTTTCTGGGACAGTAATCAGCCCCAGCATTTT
CASSFWDSNQPQHF
>many|-|TRBJ2-5|TRBV7-9
TGTGCCAGCAGCTTTCAGGGATTTGAGACCCAGTACTTC
CASSFQGFETQYF
>few|TRBD1|TRBJ1-5|TRBV19
TGTGCCAGTAACACGGACAGGTCAGGTCAGCCCCAGCATTTT
CASNTDRSGQPQHF
>-|TRBD1|TRBJ1-4|TRBV18
TGTGCCAGCTCACCATCCCCAGGGACAGCGGGGGAGAAACTGTATTTT
CASSPSPGTAGEKLYF
>-|-|TRBJ2-3|TRBV27
TGTGCCAGCAGTCCCGACTGGCGCGCGCAGTATTTT
CASSPDWRAQYF
>many|-|TRBJ2-3|TRBV7-9
TGTGCCAGCAGCTTTGCGCAGCACATCCCATCGGATACGCAGTATTTT
CASSFAQHIPSDTQYF
>-|-|TRBJ2-1|TRBV28
TGTGCCAGCAGTAGCGGACCTACATACAATGAGCAGTTCTTC
CASSSGPTYNEQFF
>few|-|TRBJ2-7|TRBV27
TGTGCCAGCAGTTTATCACCCCGAGGTGACTTCTACGAGCAGTACTTC
CASSLSPRGDFYEQYF
>-|-|TRBJ2-2|TRBV6-6
TGTGCCAGCAGTCGAGGTGTCGCTGTCGGGGAGCTGTTTTTT
CASSRGVAVGELFF
>-|-|TRBJ2-6|TRBV7-9
TGTGCCAGCAGCCACGTGACTGGGGCCAACGTCCTGACTTTC
CASSHVTGANVLTF
>-|-|TRBJ2-6|TRBV13
TGTGCCAGCACTGGAGAGTCTGGGGCCAACGACCTGACATTC
CASTGESGANDLTF
>few|TRBD2|TRBJ2-3|TRBV2
TGTGCCAGCCTAGGGACTAGCGGGAGGCCCCCAGATACGCAGTATTTT
CASLGTSGRPPDTQYF
>-|-|TRBJ2-7|TRBV13
TGTGCCAGCAGCTTCCCTGGGGGCGGATCCCAGCGCGAGCAGTACTTC
CASSFPGGGSQREQYF
>-|-|TRBJ1-4|TRBV7-3
TGTGCCAGCAGCTTAGTATCGTGGACGGTTGAAAAACTGTTTTTT
CASSLVSWTVEKLFF
>-|-|TRBJ2-3|TRBV6-2/TRBV6-3
TGTGCCAGCAGTTACGGGCCAGGCGGGACCTGGAACACAGATACGCAGTATTTT
CASSYGPGGTWNTDTQYF
>few|-|TRBJ1-4|TRBV5-1
TGCGCCAGCAGTCTCGGGGGGCTAGGGGAAAAACTGTTTTTT
CASSLGGLGEKLFF
>few|-|TRBJ1-1|TRBV27
TGTGCCAGCAGTTTTTGGACTGGTGAAGCTTTCTTT
CASSFWTGEAFF
>once|-|TRBJ2-7|TRBV14
TGTGCCAGCAGCCTAGCAGCCTATAGACTGCGGGAGCAGTACTTC
CASSLAAYRLREQYF
>many|-|TRBJ1-1|TRBV6-1
TGTGCCAGCAGTGTTCGTACTGAAGCTTTCTTT
CASSVRTEAFF
>-|-|TRBJ2-2|TRBV9
TGTGCCAGCAGCGGACCCAAGGGAAAGGGTGACACCGGGGAGCTGTTTTTT
CASSGPKGKGDTGELFF
>many|-|TRBJ2-3|TRBV10-3
TGTGCCATCAGTGTCGGACAAGACACAGATACGCAGTATTTT
CAISVGQDTDTQYF
>-|TRBD2|TRBJ2-1|TRBV3-1
TGTGCCAGCAGTGATAGCGGGAGGGCCGGTTACAATGAGCAGTTCTTC
CASSDSGRAGYNEQFF
>-|-|TRBJ2-6|TRBV28
TGTGCCAGCAGTGGCCGCGGGACCGTAAAGGCCAACGTCCTGACTTTC
CASSGRGTVKANVLTF
>many|-|TRBJ2-3|TRBV7-8
TGTGCCAGCAGCTTACCAGCGTGGAGACGGATTGTTGGAGATACGCAGTATTTT
CASSLPAWRRIVGDTQYF
>-|-|TRBJ2-1|TRBV12-3/TRBV12-4
TGTGCCAGCAGTTTTCTAGCGTCCGGAACGGACAGGTCCTACAATGAGCAGTTCTTC
CASSFLASGTDRSYNEQFF
>few|-|TRBJ2-4|TRBV14
TGTGCCAGCAGCCAAGACCGATGGCGAAACATTCAGTACTTC
CASSQDRWRNIQYF
>-|-|TRBJ2-7|TRBV12-3/TRBV12-4
TGTGCCAGCAGTTTCGGGCTAGCCACCTACGAGCAGTACTTC
CASSFGLATYEQYF
>few|-|TRBJ2-7|TRBV27
TGTGCCAGCAGTTTACACCCGGGACAAGTTTACTTC
CASSLHPGQVYF
>-|-|TRBJ1-1|TRBV7-9
TGTGCCAGCAGCTCCACCCCGGGATTGGGCACTGAAGCTTTCTTT
CASSSTPGLGTEAFF
>few|-|TRBJ1-5|TRBV19
TGTGCCAGTAGTATTTTACAGGGTGGCCGTGGGGCCCAGCATTTT
CASSILQGGRGAQHF
>few|TRBD2|TRBJ2-4|TRBV27
TGTGCCAGCAGTTCACTAGCGAACAAAAACATTCAGTACTTC
CASSSLANKNIQYF
>few|TRBD1|TRBJ2-5|TRBV24-1
TGTGCCACCAGGCCACAGGGGGCATCGGAGACCCAGTACTTC
CATRPQGASETQYF
>many|-|TRBJ1-4|TRBV4-3
TGCGCCAGCAGCCAACAGAGATTTGGGGGGCAACTGTTTTTT
CASSQQRFGGQLFF